This T cell receptor beta chain was sequenced during a study of T cell clonality in common variable immunodeficiency. Only a few counts were recorded for this clone. A single base separates this from a much larger clone, so it may be a read error. Method: immunoSEQ multiplex PCR; TCRdb's copy keeps in-frame clones and lacks some. The sample is made up of tens of thousands of clones, none counted only once. This clonotype was obtained from a person between 18 and 75 years old in good health. Sequenced: peripheral blood mononuclear cells.

The CDR3 sequence: CASSIGGGARETQYF. CDR3 DNA, as far as it was read: TGTGCCAGTAGTATTGGCGGGGGGGCCAGAGAGACC. The chain links TRBV19 to TRBJ2-5, with TRBD2 identical over 9 bases. The observed sequence ends 3 residues before the CDR3 terminus, with the missing tail filled in from the germline J gene. There are 15 residues in the CDR3. Per the germline V gene, CDR1 is LNHDA and CDR2 is SQIVND (reference sequence). The ends lost 3 bases at V and 4 bases at J; junction bases unmatched: 6.